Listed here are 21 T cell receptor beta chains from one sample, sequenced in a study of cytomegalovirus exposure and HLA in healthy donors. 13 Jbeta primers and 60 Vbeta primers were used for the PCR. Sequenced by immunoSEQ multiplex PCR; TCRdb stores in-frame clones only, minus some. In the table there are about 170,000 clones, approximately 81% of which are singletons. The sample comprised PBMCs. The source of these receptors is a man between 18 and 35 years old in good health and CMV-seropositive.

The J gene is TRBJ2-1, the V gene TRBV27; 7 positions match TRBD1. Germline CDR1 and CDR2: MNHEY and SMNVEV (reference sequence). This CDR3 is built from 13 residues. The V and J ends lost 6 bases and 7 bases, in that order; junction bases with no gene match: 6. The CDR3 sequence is CASSHTGENEQFF. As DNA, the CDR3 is TGTGCCAGCAGCCACACAGGGGAAAATGAGCAGTTCTTC.

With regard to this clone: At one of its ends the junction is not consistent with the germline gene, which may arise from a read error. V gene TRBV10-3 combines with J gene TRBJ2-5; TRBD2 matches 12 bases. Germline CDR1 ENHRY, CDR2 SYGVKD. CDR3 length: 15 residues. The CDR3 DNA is TGTGCCAGCAGTTACTCGACTAGCGGGGGAGAGACCCAGTACTTC. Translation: CASSYSTSGGETQYF.

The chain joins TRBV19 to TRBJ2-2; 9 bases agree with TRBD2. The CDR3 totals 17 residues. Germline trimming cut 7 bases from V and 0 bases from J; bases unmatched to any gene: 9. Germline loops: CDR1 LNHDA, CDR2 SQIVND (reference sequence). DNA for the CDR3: TGTGCCAGTAATGAGCTAGCGGGGACCTCGAACACCGGGGAGCTGTTTTTT. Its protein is CASNELAGTSNTGELFF.

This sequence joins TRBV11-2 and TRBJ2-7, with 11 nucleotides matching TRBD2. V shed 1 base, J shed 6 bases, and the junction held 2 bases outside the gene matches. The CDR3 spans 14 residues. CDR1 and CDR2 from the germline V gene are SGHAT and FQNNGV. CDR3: CASSLVLAGVEQYF. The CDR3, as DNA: TGTGCCAGCAGCTTAGTACTAGCGGGGGTCGAGCAGTACTTC.

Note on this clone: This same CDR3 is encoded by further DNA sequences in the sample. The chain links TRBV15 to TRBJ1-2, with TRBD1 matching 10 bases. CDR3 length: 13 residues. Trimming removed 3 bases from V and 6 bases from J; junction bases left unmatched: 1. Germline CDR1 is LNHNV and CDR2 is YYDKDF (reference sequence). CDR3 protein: CATSSGQGDGYTF. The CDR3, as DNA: TGTGCCACCAGCAGCGGACAGGGGGATGGCTACACCTTC.

The CDR3 reads CASRNTRAHTEAFF. CDR3 sequence (DNA): TGTGCCAGTAGGAATACCAGGGCTCACACTGAAGCTTTCTTT. The chain uses TRBV19 and TRBJ1-1; the D gene is possibly TRBD1 (5 bases). Germline V gene lookup returns CDR1 LNHDA and CDR2 SQIVND (reference sequence). The CDR3 is 14 residues long. V lost 6 bases and J lost 3, with 14 bases in between.

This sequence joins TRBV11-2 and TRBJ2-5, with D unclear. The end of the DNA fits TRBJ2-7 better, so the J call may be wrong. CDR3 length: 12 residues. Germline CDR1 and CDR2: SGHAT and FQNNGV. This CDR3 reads CASSLDRYEQYF. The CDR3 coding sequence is TGTGCCAGCAGCTTAGATCGGTACGAGCAGTACTTC.

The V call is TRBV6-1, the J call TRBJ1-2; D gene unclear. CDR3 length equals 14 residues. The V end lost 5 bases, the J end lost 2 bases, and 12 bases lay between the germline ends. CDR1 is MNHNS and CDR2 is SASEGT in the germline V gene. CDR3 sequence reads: CASSWASLNYGYTF. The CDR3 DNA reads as TGTGCCAGCAGTTGGGCCAGCTTGAACTATGGCTACACCTTC.

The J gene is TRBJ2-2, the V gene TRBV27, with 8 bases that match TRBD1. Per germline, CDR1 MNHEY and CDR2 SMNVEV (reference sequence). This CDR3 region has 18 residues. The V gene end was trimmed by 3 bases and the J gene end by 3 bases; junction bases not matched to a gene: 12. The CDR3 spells CASSFIMTGDGDTGELFF. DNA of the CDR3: TGTGCCAGCAGTTTTATAATGACAGGGGATGGGGACACCGGGGAGCTGTTTTTT.

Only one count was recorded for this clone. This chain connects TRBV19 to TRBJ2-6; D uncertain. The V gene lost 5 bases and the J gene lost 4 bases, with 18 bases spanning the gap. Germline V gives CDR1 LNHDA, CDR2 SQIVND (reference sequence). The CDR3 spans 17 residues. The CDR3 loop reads CASSPAGNSFGANVLTF. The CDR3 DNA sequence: TGTGCCAGTAGTCCGGCAGGAAATTCTTTCGGGGCCAACGTCCTGACTTTC. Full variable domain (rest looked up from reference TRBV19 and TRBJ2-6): DGGITQSPKYLFRKEGQNVTLSCEQNLNHDAMYWYRQDPGQGLRLIYYSQIVNDFQKGDIAEGYSVSREKKESFPLTVTSAQKNPTAFYLCASSPAGNSFGANVLTFGAGSRLTVL.

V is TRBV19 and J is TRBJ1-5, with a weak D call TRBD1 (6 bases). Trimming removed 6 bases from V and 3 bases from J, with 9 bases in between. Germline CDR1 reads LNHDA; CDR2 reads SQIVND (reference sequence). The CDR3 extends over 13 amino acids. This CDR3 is CASSGQINQPQHF. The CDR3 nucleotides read TGTGCCAGTAGCGGACAGATCAATCAGCCCCAGCATTTT.

Written as DNA, the CDR3 is TGTGCCAGCAGTGAATCAGGTGCGAACTTGAACACTGAAGCTTTCTTT. Its protein product is CASSESGANLNTEAFF. The chain has TRBV25-1 and TRBJ1-1; no reliable D call. V was trimmed by 1 base and J by 0 bases, leaving 12 bases between them. Per the germline V gene, CDR1 is MGHDK and CDR2 is SYGVNS. This CDR3 comprises 16 residues.

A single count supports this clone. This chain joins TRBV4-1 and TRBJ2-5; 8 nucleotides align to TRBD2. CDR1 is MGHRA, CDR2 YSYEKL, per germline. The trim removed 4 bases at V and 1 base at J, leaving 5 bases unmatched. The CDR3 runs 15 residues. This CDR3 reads CASSLFGLAQETQYF. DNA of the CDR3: TGCGCCAGCAGCCTCTTTGGACTAGCCCAAGAGACCCAGTACTTC.

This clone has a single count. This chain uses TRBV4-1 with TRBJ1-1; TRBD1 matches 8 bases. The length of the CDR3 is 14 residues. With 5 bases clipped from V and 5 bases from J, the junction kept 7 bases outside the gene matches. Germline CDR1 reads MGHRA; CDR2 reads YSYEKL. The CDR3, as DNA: TGCGCCAGCAGCATACGGACAGGGTGGACTGAAGCTTTCTTT. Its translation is CASSIRTGWTEAFF.

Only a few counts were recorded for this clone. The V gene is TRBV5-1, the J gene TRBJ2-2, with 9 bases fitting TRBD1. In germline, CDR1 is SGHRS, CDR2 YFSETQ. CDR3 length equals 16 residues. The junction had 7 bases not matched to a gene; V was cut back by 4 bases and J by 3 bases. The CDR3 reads CASSIAGTGHTGELFF. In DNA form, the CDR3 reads TGCGCCAGCAGCATCGCCGGGACAGGGCACACCGGGGAGCTGTTTTTT. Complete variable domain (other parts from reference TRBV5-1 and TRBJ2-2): KAGVTQTPRYLIKTRGQQVTLSCSPISGHRSVSWYQQTPGQGLQFLFEYFSETQRNKGNFPGRFSGRQFSNSRSEMNVSTLELGDSALYLCASSIAGTGHTGELFFGEGSRLTVL.

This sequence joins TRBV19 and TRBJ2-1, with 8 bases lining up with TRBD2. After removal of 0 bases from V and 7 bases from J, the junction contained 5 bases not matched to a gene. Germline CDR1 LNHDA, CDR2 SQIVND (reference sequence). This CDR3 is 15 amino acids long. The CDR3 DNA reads TGTGCCAGTAGTATAGAATCGAGCGGGGGTAATGAGCAGTTCTTC. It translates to CASSIESSGGNEQFF.

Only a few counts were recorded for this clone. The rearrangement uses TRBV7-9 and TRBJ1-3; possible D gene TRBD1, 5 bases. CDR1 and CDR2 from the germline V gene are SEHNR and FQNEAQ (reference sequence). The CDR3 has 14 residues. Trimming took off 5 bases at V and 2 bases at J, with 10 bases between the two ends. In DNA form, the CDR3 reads TGTGCCAGCAGCGCAGGGATGGCTGGAAACACCATATATTTT. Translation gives CASSAGMAGNTIYF.

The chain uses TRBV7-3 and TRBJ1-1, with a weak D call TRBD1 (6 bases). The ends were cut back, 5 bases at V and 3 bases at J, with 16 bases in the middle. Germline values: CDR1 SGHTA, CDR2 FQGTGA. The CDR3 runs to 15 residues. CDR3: CASSKSGTPDTEAFF. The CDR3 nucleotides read TGTGCCAGCAGCAAGTCCGGGACACCAGACACTGAAGCTTTCTTT.

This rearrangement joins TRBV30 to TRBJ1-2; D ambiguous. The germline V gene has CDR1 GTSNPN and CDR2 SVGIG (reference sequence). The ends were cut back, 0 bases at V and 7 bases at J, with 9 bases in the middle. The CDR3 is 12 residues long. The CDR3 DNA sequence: TGTGCCTGGAGTGTAACCAGTCTTGGCTACACCTTC. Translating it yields CAWSVTSLGYTF.

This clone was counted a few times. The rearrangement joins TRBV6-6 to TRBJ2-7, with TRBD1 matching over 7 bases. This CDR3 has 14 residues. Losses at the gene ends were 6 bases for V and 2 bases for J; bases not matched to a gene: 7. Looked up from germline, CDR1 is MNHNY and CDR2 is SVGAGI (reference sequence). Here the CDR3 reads CASSRTTGPYEQYF. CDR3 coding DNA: TGTGCCAGCAGCCGGACGACAGGGCCCTACGAGCAGTACTTC.

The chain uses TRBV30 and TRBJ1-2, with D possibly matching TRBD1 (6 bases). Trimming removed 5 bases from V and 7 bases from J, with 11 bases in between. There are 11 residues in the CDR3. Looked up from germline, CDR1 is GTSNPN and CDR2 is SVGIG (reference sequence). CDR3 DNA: TGTGCCTGGGGAGACAGGTCTGGCTACACCTTC. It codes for CAWGDRSGYTF.